Included here is one TCR beta chain sequence, with context. What this receptor recognizes is not known. Per-base quality was not reported, and no clone a single base away is much larger than it. This entry comes from a study of CD8 T cells in ankylosing spondylitis listed by TCRdb under 2017. For the wider study: The study profiled T cell receptor beta repertoires in healthy donors and ankylosing spondylitis patients to find disease-linked TCR variants. The whole study cohort included 108 healthy donors and 25 ankylosing spondylitis patients. Peripheral blood samples were taken, and synovial fluid was additionally collected from ankylosing spondylitis patients.

Including cysteine and phenylalanine, the CDR3 has 14 amino acids. Kept here is only the CDR3 DNA, which spans 42 bases and is read in frame from base 1. CDR1 and CDR2 were assigned from the germline V gene as LGHNA and YNFKEQ. Trimming leaves V shorter by 4 bases and J shorter by 3 bases, with the junction holding 3 bases beyond the gene matches. Study-level results and caveats: Blood from ankylosing spondylitis patients appeared to be characterized by a TCR beta motif made up of seven or eight highly homologous amino acid variants. Some of the motif variants had been reported before in the synovial fluid and blood of reactive arthritis patients, a finding that suggests common disease-initiation mechanisms. Significant enrichment of the disease-linked clones was reported in matched synovial fluid samples from ankylosing spondylitis patients. In peripheral blood, the disease-linked clones were found at relatively low frequencies and had a CD8+ phenotype.

The listed sequencing device is Illumina HiSeq 2500. Quantitative 5'-RACE with molecular barcodes was the method used to prepare the TCR beta libraries. On the authors' methods: A new computational method based on a probabilistic model of VDJ rearrangement was used to identify disease-linked TCR variants. TCRdb reran the public reads through fastp at Q25 and MiXCR, keeping productive beta chains. One record per CDR3 amino acid sequence lists the most common genes and DNA. The V and J calls, along with clone size, are taken from TCRdb and not from the paper's own processing. This sample holds under 250,000 distinct CDR3 sequences; roughly 24% were observed only once. 6.6% of the sample rests with the top ten.

The sequence was collected from a male donor with ankylosing spondylitis or in good health (not recorded which). The chain is assembled from TRBV4-2 and TRBJ2-1; a stretch of 7 junction bases matches TRBD2. The material sequenced was blood, either unsorted or a sorted T cell fraction (not recorded which). The CDR3: CASSLAGFYNEQFF. The sequenced DNA is TGTGCCAGCAGCCTAGCGGGTTTCTACAATGAGCAGTTCTTC.